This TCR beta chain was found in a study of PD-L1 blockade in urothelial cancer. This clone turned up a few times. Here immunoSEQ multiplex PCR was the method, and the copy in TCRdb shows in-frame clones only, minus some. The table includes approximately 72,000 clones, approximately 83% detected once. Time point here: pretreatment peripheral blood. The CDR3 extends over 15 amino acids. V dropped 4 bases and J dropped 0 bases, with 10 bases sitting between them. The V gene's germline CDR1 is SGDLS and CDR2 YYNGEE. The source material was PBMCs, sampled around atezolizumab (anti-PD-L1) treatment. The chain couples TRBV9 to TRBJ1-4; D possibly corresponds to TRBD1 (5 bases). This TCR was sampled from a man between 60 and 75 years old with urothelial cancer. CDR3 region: CASSTGPSTNEKLFF. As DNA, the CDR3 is TGTGCCAGCAGCACAGGACCTTCAACTAATGAAAAACTGTTTTTT. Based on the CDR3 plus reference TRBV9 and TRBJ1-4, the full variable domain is DSGVTQTPKHLITATGQRVTLRCSPRSGDLSVYWYQQSLDQGLQFLIQYYNGEERAKGNILERFSAQQFPDLHSELNLSSLELGDSALYFCASSTGPSTNEKLFFGSGTQLSVL.